These 11 T cell receptor beta chains were sequenced from one sample in a study of cytomegalovirus exposure and HLA in healthy donors listed by TCRdb under 2017. The library was prepared using the immunoSEQ multiplex PCR assay. In its TCRdb copy, this immuneACCESS table keeps in-frame sequences only and misses some clones. Where compared with another copy, unresolved V genes explain less than half of these, and the others have no known cause. This sample lists tens of thousands of clones; around 90% were detected once. Of the sample, 3.5% to 4.5% is held by the ten largest clones. Specimen: PBMCs. The origin of the receptors is a woman aged 18-29 years in good health and CMV-seropositive.

The V and J genes are TRBV5-1 and TRBJ2-7, with D perhaps TRBD2 (6 bases). CDR3 size: 14 residues. V lost 5 bases and J 0 bases, leaving 12 bases between the germline ends. Germline lookup yields CDR1 SGHRS and CDR2 YFSETQ. CDR3 residues: CASRGGMDSYEQYF. The CDR3 DNA sequence: TGCGCCAGCAGAGGAGGGATGGACTCCTACGAGCAGTACTTC.

This chain links TRBV7-9 with TRBJ1-1; D gene uncertain. The CDR3 spans 12 residues. V was shortened by 5 bases and J by 11 bases, with 15 bases between the two germline ends. Germline CDR1 reads SEHNR; CDR2 reads FQNEAQ (reference sequence). The CDR3 region is CASSPEPELAFF. DNA of the CDR3: TGTGCCAGCAGCCCCGAGCCCGAGTTGGCTTTCTTT.

This clone came up once. The V gene is TRBV5-1, the J gene TRBJ2-5; 8 bases match TRBD1. Germline V gene lookup returns CDR1 SGHRS and CDR2 YFSETQ. Trimming cost V 7 bases and J 1 base; bases outside gene matches: 9. This CDR3 has 15 amino acids. CDR3 sequence reads: CASYPGQAFQETQYF. DNA for the CDR3: TGCGCCAGCTATCCGGGACAGGCGTTCCAAGAGACCCAGTACTTC. Full variable domain (outside the CDR3, taken from reference TRBV5-1 and TRBJ2-5): KAGVTQTPRYLIKTRGQQVTLSCSPISGHRSVSWYQQTPGQGLQFLFEYFSETQRNKGNFPGRFSGRQFSNSRSEMNVSTLELGDSALYLCASYPGQAFQETQYFGPGTRLLVL.

This clone was detected only a few times. The chain joins TRBV6-4 to TRBJ2-3, with 10 nucleotides matching TRBD2. This CDR3 is built from 16 residues. Germline lookup yields CDR1 MRHNA and CDR2 SNTAGT. The ends lost 3 bases at V and 4 bases at J; junction bases unmatched: 7. CDR3 amino acids: CASSEGIAGGSDTQYF. In nucleotides, the CDR3 is TGTGCCAGCAGTGAGGGGATAGCGGGAGGCTCAGATACGCAGTATTTT.

V is TRBV4-3 and J is TRBJ2-3, with D possibly TRBD1 on 6 matching bases. This CDR3 spans 15 amino acids. The ends were cut back, 5 bases at V and 2 bases at J, with 14 bases in the middle. The germline gives CDR1 LGHNA, CDR2 YSLEER. CDR3 DNA: TGCGCCAGCAGCGCCCTACAGGGCCTCACAGATACGCAGTATTTT. It encodes CASSALQGLTDTQYF.

This clone has just one count. CDR3: CASIKGVNTEAFF. DNA of the CDR3: TGTGCCAGCATCAAGGGGGTGAACACTGAAGCTTTCTTT. The chain carries TRBV6-6 and TRBJ1-1; TRBD1 might be the D (6 bases). CDR3 length equals 13 residues. V was trimmed by 7 bases and J by 0 bases, leaving 9 bases between them. Germline assignment: CDR1 MNHNY and CDR2 SVGAGI (reference sequence).

The rearrangement links TRBV28 to TRBJ2-7, with 8 bases matching TRBD1. The J segment lost 6 bases and the V segment lost 5 bases, leaving 12 bases of the junction unmatched. Germline V gene data show CDR1 as MDHEN and CDR2 as SYDVKM. CDR3 length equals 15 residues. CDR3 nucleotides: TGTGCCAGCAGTACCCGGACAGGGTTTAGTGGCGAGCAGTACTTC. This codes for CASSTRTGFSGEQYF. Looking up the rest from reference TRBV28 and TRBJ2-7 gives the full variable domain: DVKVTQSSRYLVKRTGEKVFLECVQDMDHENMFWYRQDPGLGLRLIYFSYDVKMKEKGDIPEGYSVSREKKERFSLILESASTNQTSMYLCASSTRTGFSGEQYFGPGTRLTVT.

The chain carries TRBV30 and TRBJ2-1, with 9 bases aligning to TRBD2. The CDR3 is 17 amino acids. Germline CDR1 and CDR2: GTSNPN and SVGIG (reference sequence). J gave up 4 bases and V 0 bases, and 10 bases lay outside the gene matches. In nucleotides, the CDR3 is TGTGCCTGGAGTGTAGAAGGTAGCGGGGGAGTATACAATGAGCAGTTCTTC. This encodes CAWSVEGSGGVYNEQFF.

This clone has only a few counts. The chain carries TRBV5-5 and TRBJ2-1, with 8 bases fitting TRBD2. Trimming cost V 5 bases and J 2 bases; bases outside gene matches: 6. The germline CDR1 and CDR2 sequences are SGHKS and YYEKEE (reference sequence). This CDR3 has 15 residues. The DNA of the CDR3 is TGTGCCAGCAGTCCAGCGGGGGCCCCCTACAATGAGCAGTTCTTC. Translation gives CASSPAGAPYNEQFF.

Here the CDR3 reads CASSLRGGRSPDEQFF. The CDR3 DNA follows: TGTGCCAGCAGCTTAAGAGGCGGGAGGAGTCCCGATGAGCAGTTCTTC. V is TRBV7-9 and J is TRBJ2-1; the match to TRBD2 covers 8 bases. Trimming cost V 2 bases and J 8 bases; bases outside gene matches: 11. The CDR3 sequence is 16 residues long. Germline V lookup: CDR1 SEHNR, CDR2 FQNEAQ (reference sequence).

This clone came up once. V and J are TRBV7-9 and TRBJ2-2; unclear D gene. Per the germline V gene, CDR1 is SEHNR and CDR2 is FQNEAQ (reference sequence). The V and J ends lost 0 bases and 5 bases respectively, with 13 bases between them. This CDR3 comprises 16 residues. As DNA, the CDR3 is TGTGCCAGCAGCTTAGCAGTGGGCCCTGGAACCGGGGAGCTGTTTTTT. Translation: CASSLAVGPGTGELFF.